Listed below are T cell receptor beta chains from one sample, sequenced in a study of cytomegalovirus exposure and HLA in healthy donors. Produced via immunoSEQ multiplex PCR; TCRdb's table is partial and in-frame only. The sample yields approximately 190,000 clones, about four fifths seen once. Sequencing input: PBMCs. These TCRs come from a man aged 35 to 55 in good health and CMV-seropositive. The CDR3 runs from the conserved cysteine through the conserved F or W.

TRBV4-1	TRBJ2-3	CASSQEGVGGAGTDTQYF
TRBV27	TRBJ1-5	CASSLNGGSNQPQHF
TRBV9	TRBJ2-1	CASSVTSGGYNEQFF
TRBV5-8	TRBJ1-4	CASSLGPGTATNEKLFF
TRBV7-8	TRBJ1-1	CASSLAGQVNTEAFF
TRBV19	TRBJ1-5	CASSIVGGNQPQHF
TRBV30	TRBJ2-7	CAWSADRYYEQYF
TRBV2	TRBJ2-1	CASNGEKFNEQFF
TRBV6-1	TRBJ1-2	CASSELPGGSRGYTF
TRBV7-2	TRBJ1-3	CASSMRGPDGNTIYF
TRBV19	TRBJ2-1	CASSRTRVLQLNEQFF
TRBV5-1	TRBJ2-3	CASSLATGGHSDTQYF
TRBV28	TRBJ1-3	CASRTGGSGNTIYF
TRBV10-1	TRBJ2-1	CASSEDGGSGRAQDLQLTTNEQFF
TRBV6-1	TRBJ1-2	CASSRQGIATGYTF
TRBV9	TRBJ1-1	CASSARTAMNTEAFF
TRBV29-1	TRBJ1-1	CSVEGQGRTEAFF
TRBV5-1	TRBJ1-4	CASSFSDRGPEKLFF
TRBV5-6	TRBJ2-3	CASSFGLAGGTDTQYF
TRBV25-1	TRBJ1-1	CASRSAGGAYEAFF
TRBV5-4	TRBJ2-3	CAYRAGSPDTQYF
TRBV7-8	TRBJ2-7	CASSLGTSGVLISYEQYF
TRBV7-8	TRBJ2-1	CASSRTGEQFF
TRBV5-6	TRBJ2-3	CASSLDRGLKDTQYF
TRBV12-1	TRBJ2-5	CASSFGLAGMETQYF
TRBV6-5	TRBJ2-5	CASRTRLGKETQYF
TRBV7-2	TRBJ2-2	CASSLVGRTAGELFF
TRBV28	TRBJ1-1	CASTRTGGFDTEAFF
TRBV7-8	TRBJ1-5	CASSIHRGSGNQPQHF
TRBV5-6	TRBJ1-2	CASSQGGDIYGYTF
TRBV5-4	TRBJ1-1	CASSGGQNTEAFF
TRBV6-6	TRBJ2-7	CASTPSGRGYEQYF
TRBV7-2	TRBJ1-1	CASSLRRVMNTEAFF
TRBV19	TRBJ1-3	CASSTSTGVNTIYF
TRBV18	TRBJ2-7	CASSPPGLANYEQYF
TRBV27	TRBJ1-2	CASSYRNSYGYTF
TRBV5-4	TRBJ2-2	CASSPVTSNTGELFF
TRBV11-2	TRBJ2-7	CASSLNVRQGPYEQYF
TRBV7-3	TRBJ2-7	CASSEQTGNEQYF
TRBV29-1	TRBJ1-1	CSVGMAGWNTEAFF
TRBV30	TRBJ2-1	CAWRITGEGHEQFF
TRBV7-9	TRBJ2-1	CASSNSRNEQFF
TRBV9	TRBJ1-1	CASSSRTANTEAFF
TRBV6-5	TRBJ2-1	CASSLQGDHEQFF
TRBV9	TRBJ2-7	CASSVGTGDYEQYF